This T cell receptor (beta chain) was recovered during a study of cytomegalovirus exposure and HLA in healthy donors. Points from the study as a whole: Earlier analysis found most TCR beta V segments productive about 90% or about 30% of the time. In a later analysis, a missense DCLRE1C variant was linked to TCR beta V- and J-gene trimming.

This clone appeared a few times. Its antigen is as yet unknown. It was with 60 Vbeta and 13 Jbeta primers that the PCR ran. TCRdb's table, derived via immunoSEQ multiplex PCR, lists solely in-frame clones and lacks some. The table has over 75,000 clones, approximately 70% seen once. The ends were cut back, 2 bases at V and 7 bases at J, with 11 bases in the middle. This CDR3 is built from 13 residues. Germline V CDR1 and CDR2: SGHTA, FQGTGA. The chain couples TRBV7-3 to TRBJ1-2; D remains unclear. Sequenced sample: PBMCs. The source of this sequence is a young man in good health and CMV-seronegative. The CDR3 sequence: CASSLVQDSGYTF. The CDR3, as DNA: TGTGCCAGCAGCTTAGTGCAGGATTCTGGCTACACCTTC.